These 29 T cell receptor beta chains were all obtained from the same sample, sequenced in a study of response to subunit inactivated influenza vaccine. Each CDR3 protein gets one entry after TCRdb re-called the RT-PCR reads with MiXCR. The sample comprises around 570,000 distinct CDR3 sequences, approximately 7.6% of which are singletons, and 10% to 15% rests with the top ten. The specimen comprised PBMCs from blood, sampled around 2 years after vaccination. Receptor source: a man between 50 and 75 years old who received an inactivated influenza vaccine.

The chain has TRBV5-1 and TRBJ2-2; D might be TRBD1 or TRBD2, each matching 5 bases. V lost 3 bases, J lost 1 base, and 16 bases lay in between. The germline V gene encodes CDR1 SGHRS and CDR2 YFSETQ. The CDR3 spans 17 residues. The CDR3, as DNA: TGCGCCAGCAGCTCCGGTCGGGGCAGCTGGAACACCGGGGAGCTGTTTTTT. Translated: CASSSGRGSWNTGELFF.

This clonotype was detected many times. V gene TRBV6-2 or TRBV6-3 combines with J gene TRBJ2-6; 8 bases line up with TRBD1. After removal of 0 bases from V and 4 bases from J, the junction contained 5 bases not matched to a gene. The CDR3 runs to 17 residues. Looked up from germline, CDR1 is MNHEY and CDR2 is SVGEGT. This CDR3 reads CASSYSGTGGGANVLTF. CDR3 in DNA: TGTGCCAGCAGTTACTCCGGTACAGGGGGAGGGGCCAACGTCCTGACTTTC.

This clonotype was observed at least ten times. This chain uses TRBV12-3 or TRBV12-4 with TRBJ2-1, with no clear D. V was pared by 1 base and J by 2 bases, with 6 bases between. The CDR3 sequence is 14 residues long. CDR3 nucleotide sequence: TGTGCCAGCAGTTTAGGTGGGACCTACAATGAGCAGTTCTTC. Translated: CASSLGGTYNEQFF.

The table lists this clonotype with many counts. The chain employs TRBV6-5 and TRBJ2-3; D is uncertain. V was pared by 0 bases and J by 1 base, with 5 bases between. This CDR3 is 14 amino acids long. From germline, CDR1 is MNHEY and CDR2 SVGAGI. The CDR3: CASSYSSGTDTQYF. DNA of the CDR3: TGTGCCAGCAGTTACTCTTCCGGCACAGATACGCAGTATTTT.

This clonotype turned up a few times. CDR3 protein: CSARDDPGGANVLTF. CDR3 sequence (DNA): TGCAGTGCTAGAGACGATCCGGGGGGGGCCAACGTCCTGACTTTC. The chain joins TRBV20-1 to TRBJ2-6; perhaps TRBD2 as D (5 bases). V was trimmed by 0 bases and J by 4 bases, leaving 10 bases between them. The CDR3 has 15 residues. Germline V gene data show CDR1 as DFQATT and CDR2 as SNEGSKA (reference sequence).

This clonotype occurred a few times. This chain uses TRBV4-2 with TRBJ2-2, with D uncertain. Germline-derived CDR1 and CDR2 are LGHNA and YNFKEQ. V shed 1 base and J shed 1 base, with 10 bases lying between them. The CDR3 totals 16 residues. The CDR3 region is CASSQADIGNTGELFF. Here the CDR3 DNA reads TGTGCCAGCAGCCAAGCGGATATTGGGAACACCGGGGAGCTGTTTTTT.

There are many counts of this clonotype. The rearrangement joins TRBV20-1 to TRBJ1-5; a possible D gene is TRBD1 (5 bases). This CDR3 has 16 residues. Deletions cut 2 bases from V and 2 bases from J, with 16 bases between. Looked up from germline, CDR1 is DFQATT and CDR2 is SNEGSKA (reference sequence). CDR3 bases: TGCAGTGCTAGATCAGTGGGGCACGAAGGCAATCAGCCCCAGCATTTT. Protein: CSARSVGHEGNQPQHF.

CDR3 residues: CSARDGARGDTQYF. CDR3 coding DNA: TGCAGTGCTCGTGACGGAGCGCGGGGCGATACGCAGTATTTT. The rearrangement joins TRBV20-1 to TRBJ2-3; possibly TRBD2 for D (6 bases). Trimming stripped 5 bases from V and 6 bases from J, with 18 bases between. The CDR3 covers 14 residues. From germline, CDR1 is DFQATT and CDR2 SNEGSKA (reference sequence).

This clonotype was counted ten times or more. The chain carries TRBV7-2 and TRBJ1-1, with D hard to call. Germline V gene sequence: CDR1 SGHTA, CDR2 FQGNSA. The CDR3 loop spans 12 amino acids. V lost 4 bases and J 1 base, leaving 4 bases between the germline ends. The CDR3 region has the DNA TGTGCCAGCAGCTATCAGAACACTGAAGCTTTCTTT. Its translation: CASSYQNTEAFF.

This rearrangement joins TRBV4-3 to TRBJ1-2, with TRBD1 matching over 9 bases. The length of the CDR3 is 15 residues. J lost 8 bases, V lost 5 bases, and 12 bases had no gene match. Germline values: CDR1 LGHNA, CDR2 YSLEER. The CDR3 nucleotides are TGCGCCAGCAGCTTACAGGGTGGGACAGGGTCCGGCTACACCTTC. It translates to CASSLQGGTGSGYTF.

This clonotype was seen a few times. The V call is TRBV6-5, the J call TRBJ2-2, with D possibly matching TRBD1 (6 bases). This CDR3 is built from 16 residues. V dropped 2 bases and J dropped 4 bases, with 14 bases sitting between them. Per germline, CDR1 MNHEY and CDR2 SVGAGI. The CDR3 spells CASSYGLEGGTGELFF. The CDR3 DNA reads TGTGCCAGCAGTTACGGGCTCGAAGGGGGCACCGGGGAGCTGTTTTTT.

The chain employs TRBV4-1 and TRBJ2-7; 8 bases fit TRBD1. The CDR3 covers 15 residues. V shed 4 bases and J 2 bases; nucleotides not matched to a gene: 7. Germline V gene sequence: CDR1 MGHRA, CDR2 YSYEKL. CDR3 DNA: TGCGCCAGCAGCCTCCTGGACAGGGAGGCCTACGAGCAGTACTTC. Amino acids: CASSLLDREAYEQYF.

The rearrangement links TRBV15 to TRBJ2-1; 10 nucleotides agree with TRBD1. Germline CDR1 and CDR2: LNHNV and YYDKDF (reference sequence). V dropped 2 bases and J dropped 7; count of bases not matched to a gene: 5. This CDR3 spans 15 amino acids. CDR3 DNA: TGTGCCACCAGCAGACCAGGGACAGGGGTAAATGAGCAGTTCTTC. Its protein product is CATSRPGTGVNEQFF. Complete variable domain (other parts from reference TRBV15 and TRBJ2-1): DAMVIQNPRYQVTQFGKPVTLSCSQTLNHNVMYWYQQKSSQAPKLLFHYYDKDFNNEADTPDNFQSRRPNTSFCFLDIRSPGLGDTAMYLCATSRPGTGVNEQFFGPGTRLTVL.

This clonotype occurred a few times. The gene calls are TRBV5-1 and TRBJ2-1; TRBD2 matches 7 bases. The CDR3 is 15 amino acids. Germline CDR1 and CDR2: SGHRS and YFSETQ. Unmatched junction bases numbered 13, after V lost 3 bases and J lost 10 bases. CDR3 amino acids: CASSSARSLAPEQFF. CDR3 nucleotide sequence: TGCGCCAGCAGCTCAGCCCGCTCACTAGCGCCCGAGCAGTTCTTC. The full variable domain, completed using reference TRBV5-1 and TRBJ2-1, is KAGVTQTPRYLIKTRGQQVTLSCSPISGHRSVSWYQQTPGQGLQFLFEYFSETQRNKGNFPGRFSGRQFSNSRSEMNVSTLELGDSALYLCASSSARSLAPEQFFGPGTRLTVL.

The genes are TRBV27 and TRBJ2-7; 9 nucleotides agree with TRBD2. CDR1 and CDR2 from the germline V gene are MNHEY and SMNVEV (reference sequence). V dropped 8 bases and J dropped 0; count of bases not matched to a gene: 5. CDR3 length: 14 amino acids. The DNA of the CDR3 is TGTGCCAGCTGGAGCGGGGGGAGCTCCTACGAGCAGTACTTC. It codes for CASWSGGSSYEQYF.

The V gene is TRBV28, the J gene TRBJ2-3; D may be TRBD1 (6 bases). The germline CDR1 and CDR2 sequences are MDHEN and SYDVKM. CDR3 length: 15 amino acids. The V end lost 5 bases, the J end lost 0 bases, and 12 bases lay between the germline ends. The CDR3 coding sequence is TGTGCCAGCAGTGAGACAGGAGAAAGCACAGATACGCAGTATTTT. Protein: CASSETGESTDTQYF.

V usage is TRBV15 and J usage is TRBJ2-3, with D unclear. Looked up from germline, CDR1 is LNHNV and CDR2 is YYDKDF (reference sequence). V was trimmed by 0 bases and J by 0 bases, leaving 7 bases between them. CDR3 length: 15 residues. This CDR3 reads CATSRDGLSTDTQYF. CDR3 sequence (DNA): TGTGCCACCAGCAGAGATGGGCTAAGCACAGATACGCAGTATTTT.

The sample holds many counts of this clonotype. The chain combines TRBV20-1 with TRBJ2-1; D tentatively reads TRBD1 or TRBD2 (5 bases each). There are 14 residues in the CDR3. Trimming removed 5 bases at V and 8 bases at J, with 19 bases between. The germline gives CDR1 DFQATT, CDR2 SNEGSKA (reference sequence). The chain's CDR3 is CSAFPVGTLDEQFF. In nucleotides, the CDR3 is TGCAGTGCTTTCCCAGTGGGGACCCTGGATGAGCAGTTCTTC.

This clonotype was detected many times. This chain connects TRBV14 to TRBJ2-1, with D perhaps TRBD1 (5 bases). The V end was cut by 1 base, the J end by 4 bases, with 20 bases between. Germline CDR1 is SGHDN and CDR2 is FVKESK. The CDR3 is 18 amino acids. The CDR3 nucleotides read TGTGCCAGCAGCCAAGTTTCCAGCTATGGGGCGTGGTACAATGAGCAGTTCTTC. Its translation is CASSQVSSYGAWYNEQFF.

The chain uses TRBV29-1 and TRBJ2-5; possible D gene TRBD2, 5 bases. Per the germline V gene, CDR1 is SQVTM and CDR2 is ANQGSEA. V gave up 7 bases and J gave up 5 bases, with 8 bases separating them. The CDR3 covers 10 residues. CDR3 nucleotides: TGCAGCGCCACGGGGGAGACCCAGTACTTC. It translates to CSATGETQYF.

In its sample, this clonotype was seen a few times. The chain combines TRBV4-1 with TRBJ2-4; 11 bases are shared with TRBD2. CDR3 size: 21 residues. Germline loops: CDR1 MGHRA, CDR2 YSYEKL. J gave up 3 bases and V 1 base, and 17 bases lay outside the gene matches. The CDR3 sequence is CASSQGPVTSGRFDGKNIQYF. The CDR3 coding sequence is TGCGCCAGCAGCCAAGGGCCCGTTACTAGCGGGAGATTTGATGGCAAAAACATTCAGTACTTC.

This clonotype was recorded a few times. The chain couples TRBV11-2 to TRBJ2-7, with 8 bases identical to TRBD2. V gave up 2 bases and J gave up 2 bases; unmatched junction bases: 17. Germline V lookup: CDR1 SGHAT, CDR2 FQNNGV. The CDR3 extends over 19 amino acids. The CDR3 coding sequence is TGTGCCAGCAGCTTATTGGGTGGGGGGACTAGTCGACTTACCTACGAGCAGTACTTC. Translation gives CASSLLGGGTSRLTYEQYF. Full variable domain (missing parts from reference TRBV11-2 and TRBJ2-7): EAGVAQSPRYKIIEKRQSVAFWCNPISGHATLYWYQQILGQGPKLLIQFQNNGVVDDSQLPKDRFSAERLKGVDSTLKIQPAKLEDSAVYLCASSLLGGGTSRLTYEQYFGPGTRLTVT.

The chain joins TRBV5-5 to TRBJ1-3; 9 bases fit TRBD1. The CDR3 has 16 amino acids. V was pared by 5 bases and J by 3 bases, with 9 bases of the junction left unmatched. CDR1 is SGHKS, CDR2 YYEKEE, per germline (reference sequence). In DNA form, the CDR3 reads TGTGCCAGCAGTCTGGACAGGGGTTTTTTTGGAAACACCATATATTTT. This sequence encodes CASSLDRGFFGNTIYF.

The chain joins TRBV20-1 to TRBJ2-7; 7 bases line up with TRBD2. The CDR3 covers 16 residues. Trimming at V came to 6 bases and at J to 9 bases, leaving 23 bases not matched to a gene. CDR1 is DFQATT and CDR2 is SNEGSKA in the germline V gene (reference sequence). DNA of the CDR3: TGCAGTGCCACACCCCCCTTGAGGGAGGGAGTTTTTGGGCAGTACTTC. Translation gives CSATPPLREGVFGQYF.

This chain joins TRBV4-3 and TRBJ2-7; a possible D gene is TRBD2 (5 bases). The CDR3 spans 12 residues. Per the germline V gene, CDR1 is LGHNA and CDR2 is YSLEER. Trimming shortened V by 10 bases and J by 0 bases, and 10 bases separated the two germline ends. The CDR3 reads CAMGAVSYEQYF. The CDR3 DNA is TGCGCCATGGGAGCGGTCTCCTACGAGCAGTACTTC.

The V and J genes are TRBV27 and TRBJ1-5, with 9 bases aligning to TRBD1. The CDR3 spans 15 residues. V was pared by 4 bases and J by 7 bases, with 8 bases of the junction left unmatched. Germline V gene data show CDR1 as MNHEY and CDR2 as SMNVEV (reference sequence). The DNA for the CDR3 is TGTGCCAGCAGTTCTACACAGGGGGCAGGGCAGCCCCAGCATTTT. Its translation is CASSSTQGAGQPQHF.

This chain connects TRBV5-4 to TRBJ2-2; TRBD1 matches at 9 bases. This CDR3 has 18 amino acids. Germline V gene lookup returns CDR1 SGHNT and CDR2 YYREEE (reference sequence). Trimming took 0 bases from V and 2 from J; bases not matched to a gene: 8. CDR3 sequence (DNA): TGTGCCAGCAGCTTGGCTGCCGGGACAGGGAGAAACACCGGGGAGCTGTTTTTT. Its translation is CASSLAAGTGRNTGELFF.

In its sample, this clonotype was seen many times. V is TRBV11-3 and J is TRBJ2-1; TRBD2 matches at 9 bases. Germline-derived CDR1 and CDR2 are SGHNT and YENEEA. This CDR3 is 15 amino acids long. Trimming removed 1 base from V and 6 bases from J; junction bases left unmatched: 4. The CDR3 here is CASSLGGLATNEQFF. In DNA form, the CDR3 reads TGTGCCAGCAGCTTAGGGGGACTAGCTACCAATGAGCAGTTCTTC.

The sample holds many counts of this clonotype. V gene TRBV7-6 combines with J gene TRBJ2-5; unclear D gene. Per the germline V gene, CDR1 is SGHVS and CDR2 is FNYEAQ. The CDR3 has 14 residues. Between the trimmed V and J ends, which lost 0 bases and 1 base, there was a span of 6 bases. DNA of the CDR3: TGTGCCAGCAGCTTAGCCCCGAGCCAAGAGACCCAGTACTTC. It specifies CASSLAPSQETQYF.